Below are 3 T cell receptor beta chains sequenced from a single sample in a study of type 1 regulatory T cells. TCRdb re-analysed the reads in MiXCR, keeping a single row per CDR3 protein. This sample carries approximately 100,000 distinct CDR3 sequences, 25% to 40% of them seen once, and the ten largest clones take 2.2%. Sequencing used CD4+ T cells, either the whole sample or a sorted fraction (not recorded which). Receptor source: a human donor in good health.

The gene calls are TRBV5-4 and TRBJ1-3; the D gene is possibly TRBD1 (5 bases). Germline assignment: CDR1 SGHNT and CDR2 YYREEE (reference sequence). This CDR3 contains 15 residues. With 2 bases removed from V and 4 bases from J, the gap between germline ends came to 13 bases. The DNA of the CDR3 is TGTGCCAGCAGCTTCGCCGGGACGCCCGGAAACACCATATATTTT. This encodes CASSFAGTPGNTIYF.

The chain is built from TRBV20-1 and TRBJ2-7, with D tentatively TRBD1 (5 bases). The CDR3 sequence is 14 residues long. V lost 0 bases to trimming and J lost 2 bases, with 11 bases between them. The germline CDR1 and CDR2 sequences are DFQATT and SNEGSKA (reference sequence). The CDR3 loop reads CSARDQNRTYEQYF. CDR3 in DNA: TGCAGTGCTAGAGATCAAAACAGGACCTACGAGCAGTACTTC.

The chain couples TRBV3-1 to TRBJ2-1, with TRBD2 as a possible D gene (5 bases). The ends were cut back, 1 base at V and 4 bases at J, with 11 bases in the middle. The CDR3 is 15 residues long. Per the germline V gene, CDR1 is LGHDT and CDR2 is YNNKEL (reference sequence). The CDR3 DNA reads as TGTGCCAGCAGCCAAGCGAGCGGAGAATACAATGAGCAGTTCTTC. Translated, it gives CASSQASGEYNEQFF.